The 18 T cell receptor beta chains given below trace back to one sample, sequenced in a study of CD8 T cells in Susac syndrome. Random hexamers served to reverse transcribe roughly 0.45 to 1 ug RNA. TCRdb used MiXCR to reprocess the immunoSEQ multiplex PCR reads, holding one entry per CDR3 protein. The sample has under 200,000 distinct CDR3 sequences; approximately 95% are singletons. Material: CD4+ T cells from PBMCs. These receptors were taken from a human donor in good health.

The chain recombines TRBV4-1 with TRBJ1-2, with TRBD1 identical over 7 bases. This CDR3 spans 16 amino acids. J lost 0 bases, V lost 0 bases, and 4 bases had no gene match. Germline V gene sequence: CDR1 MGHRA, CDR2 YSYEKL. CDR3 bases: TGCGCCAGCAGCCAAGATGGACAGGTTTCTAACTATGGCTACACCTTC. Its translation is CASSQDGQVSNYGYTF.

The CDR3 here is CSATPNYNEQFF. The DNA for the CDR3 is TGCAGCGCGACCCCAAACTACAATGAGCAGTTCTTC. The gene calls are TRBV29-1 and TRBJ2-1; D not resolved. CDR1 and CDR2 from the germline V gene are SQVTM and ANQGSEA. The CDR3 spans 12 residues. Trimming took 7 bases from V and 3 from J, leaving 10 bases between them.

The chain combines TRBV9 with TRBJ1-2; weak D call: TRBD1 (6 bases). Germline V gene lookup returns CDR1 SGDLS and CDR2 YYNGEE. The length of the CDR3 is 13 residues. V was cut by 4 bases and J by 5 bases, with 12 bases left in between. The CDR3 coding sequence is TGTGCCAGCAGCTCCGGACAGCTATATGGCTACACCTTC. Translation: CASSSGQLYGYTF.

J is TRBJ1-1 and V is TRBV6-6; D is unresolved. This CDR3 has 14 residues. The V end was cut by 5 bases, the J end by 11 bases, with 21 bases between. Per the germline V gene, CDR1 is MNHNY and CDR2 is SVGAGI (reference sequence). CDR3 protein: CASSRALGNKSAFF. CDR3 coding DNA: TGTGCCAGCAGTCGTGCACTGGGCAACAAGTCGGCTTTCTTT.

The chain recombines TRBV3-1 with TRBJ1-3; TRBD1 agrees at 9 bases. V was pared by 4 bases and J by 2 bases, with 3 bases of the junction left unmatched. The CDR3 runs 15 residues. The germline CDR1 and CDR2 sequences are LGHDT and YNNKEL (reference sequence). CDR3 DNA: TGTGCCAGCAGCCGGACAGGGGATGCTGGAAACACCATATATTTT. It specifies CASSRTGDAGNTIYF.

The chain employs TRBV28 and TRBJ2-2; D gene unclear. CDR3 length: 15 residues. Trimming left V 8 bases short and J 3 bases short, with 16 bases between. The germline V gene encodes CDR1 MDHEN and CDR2 SYDVKM. The chain's CDR3 is CASLSTPVDTGELFF. CDR3 nucleotides: TGTGCCAGCCTTTCCACCCCAGTGGACACCGGGGAGCTGTTTTTT.

V is TRBV12-3 or TRBV12-4 and J is TRBJ2-7, with 10 nucleotides matching TRBD1. The V gene end was trimmed by 5 bases and the J gene end by 6 bases; junction bases not matched to a gene: 4. The CDR3 is 13 residues long. The CDR3 DNA follows: TGTGCCAGCAGTCTTGGGGACAGGGGCGAGCAGTACGTC. Translated, it gives CASSLGDRGEQYV.

The rearrangement links TRBV5-1 to TRBJ1-1; the match to TRBD1 covers 10 bases. The junction had 16 bases not matched to a gene; V was cut back by 6 bases and J by 2 bases. The germline gives CDR1 SGHRS, CDR2 YFSETQ. The CDR3 is 18 residues long. The CDR3 sequence: CASTLLGDRGSRNTEAFF. CDR3 sequence (DNA): TGCGCCAGCACACTCCTAGGGGACAGGGGCTCCCGTAACACTGAAGCTTTCTTT.

This chain connects TRBV7-8 to TRBJ2-5; a possible D gene is TRBD2 (6 bases). Germline CDR1 and CDR2: SGHVS and FQNEAQ. This CDR3 is built from 13 residues. Trimming took off 8 bases at V and 5 bases at J, with 15 bases between the two ends. The CDR3 region is CASGRGPRETQYF. For the CDR3, the DNA is TGTGCCAGCGGGCGGGGACCTAGGGAGACCCAGTACTTC.

The genes are TRBV2 and TRBJ2-7; D is ambiguous. The CDR3 covers 15 residues. Germline CDR1 is SNHLY and CDR2 is FYNNEI. V shed 6 bases and J shed 7 bases, with 22 bases lying between them. CDR3: CASSPWAPRIGEQYV. The DNA for the CDR3 is TGTGCCAGCAGCCCTTGGGCACCTCGTATCGGGGAGCAGTACGTC.

This clonotype has only one observation. The V call is TRBV5-4, the J call TRBJ2-5, with D possibly matching TRBD2 (7 bases). This CDR3 is built from 14 residues. CDR1 is SGHNT, CDR2 YYREEE, per germline (reference sequence). The ends were cut back, 6 bases at V and 4 bases at J, with 16 bases in the middle. CDR3 region: CASKKGGAGETQYF. The CDR3 nucleotides are TGTGCCAGCAAGAAAGGGGGGGCCGGAGAGACCCAGTACTTC.

V gene TRBV7-3 combines with J gene TRBJ2-2; 7 positions agree with TRBD1. After removal of 5 bases from V and 0 bases from J, the junction contained 9 bases not matched to a gene. The CDR3 spans 17 residues. Germline CDR1 is SGHTA and CDR2 is FQGTGA. The CDR3 loop is CASSPSPTGANTGELFF. In nucleotides, the CDR3 is TGTGCCAGCAGCCCCTCCCCCACAGGGGCGAACACCGGGGAGCTGTTTTTT.

The chain has TRBV28 and TRBJ1-2; D is possibly TRBD1 (5 bases). V dropped 9 bases and J dropped 9 bases, with 17 bases sitting between them. The CDR3 extends over 12 amino acids. Looked up from germline, CDR1 is MDHEN and CDR2 is SYDVKM. CDR3 in DNA: TGTGCCAGTCTAGGGGACGATAGGAGCTACACCTTC. It specifies CASLGDDRSYTF.

This chain joins TRBV4-2 and TRBJ2-1, with 9 bases matching TRBD1. CDR1 and CDR2 from the germline V gene are LGHNA and YNFKEQ. V gave up 3 bases and J gave up 6 bases; unmatched junction bases: 6. The CDR3 totals 15 residues. CDR3: CASSHRDREVNEQFF. The CDR3, as DNA: TGTGCCAGCAGCCACCGGGACAGGGAGGTCAATGAGCAGTTCTTC.

V usage is TRBV27 and J usage is TRBJ1-2; TRBD1 matches 9 bases. Germline trimming cut 4 bases from V and 0 bases from J; bases unmatched to any gene: 9. In germline, CDR1 is MNHEY, CDR2 SMNVEV (reference sequence). The CDR3 runs 17 residues. CDR3 in DNA: TGTGCCAGCAGTTCCGGGACAGGGCTTTTGGCTAACTATGGCTACACCTTC. Its translation: CASSSGTGLLANYGYTF.

The rearrangement uses TRBV7-3 and TRBJ1-1; possibly TRBD1 for D (5 bases). The ends were cut back, 4 bases at V and 4 bases at J, with 10 bases in the middle. Germline lookup yields CDR1 SGHTA and CDR2 FQGTGA. The CDR3 sequence is 13 residues long. Written as DNA, the CDR3 is TGTGCCAGCAGCTCCAGGGTGGGCACTGAAGCTTTCTTT. Translated, it gives CASSSRVGTEAFF.

The chain links TRBV30 to TRBJ1-3; D is undetermined. The germline V gene has CDR1 GTSNPN and CDR2 SVGIG (reference sequence). V lost 4 bases and J 1 base, leaving 2 bases between the germline ends. The CDR3 spans 11 residues. CDR3 in DNA: TGTGCCTGGAAATCTGGAAACACCATATATTTT. As protein: CAWKSGNTIYF.

This clonotype was detected only a few times. The V call is TRBV24-1, the J call TRBJ2-1; 9 bases align to TRBD1. The CDR3 is made up of 18 amino acids. V trimming: 5 bases; J trimming: 4 bases; junction bases outside the gene matches: 14. Germline V CDR1 and CDR2: KGHDR, SFDVKD. The CDR3 coding sequence is TGTGCCACCAGTGTACCAAAAAGCGGGACAGGGTTGTACAATGAGCAGTTCTTC. Residues: CATSVPKSGTGLYNEQFF.